This is a list of T cell receptor beta chains from one sample in a study of breast tumors, draining lymph nodes, adjacent tissues. TCRdb recomputed calls from the multiplex PCR reads with MiXCR, one row per CDR3 protein. This repertoire shows roughly 220,000 distinct CDR3 sequences, under 35% found once; its top ten account for approximately 3.6%. Material for sequencing was axillary lymph node tissue. All receptors come from a female donor with breast cancer. Some clones in this sample may be carry-over from other donors' samples. CDR3s include the opening cysteine and the closing phenylalanine or tryptophan. The order of the fields is V gene, J gene, D gene, clone size, CDR3 DNA, CDR3 protein. A D gene is named only where the DNA matches it firmly. For some rows the clone size is stated as once, few or many, or as a class when expanded; others skip it.

V: TRBV11-2
J: TRBJ2-4
D: TRBD2
size: few
DNA: TGTGCCAGCAGCTCCAACGCCGGGACTAGCGGGAGAGGGAACATTCAGTACTTC
CDR3: CASSSNAGTSGRGNIQYF

V: TRBV2
J: TRBJ2-7
D: -
size: many
DNA: TGTGCCAGCAGTGATGTGGGACTCCACTACGAGCAGTACTTC
CDR3: CASSDVGLHYEQYF

V: TRBV7-7
J: TRBJ2-2
D: -
size: many
DNA: TGTGCTAGCAGCTTTGGGAACACCGGGGAGCTGTTTTTT
CDR3: CASSFGNTGELFF

V: TRBV7-9
J: TRBJ1-1
D: -
size: few
DNA: TGTGCCAGCAGCACACAGGGAGTCACTGAAGCTTTCTTT
CDR3: CASSTQGVTEAFF

V: TRBV6-2/TRBV6-3
J: TRBJ1-5
D: TRBD1
size: few
DNA: TGTGCCAGCAGTTCACGACAGGGGGGAGGTCAGCCCCAGCATTTT
CDR3: CASSSRQGGGQPQHF

V: TRBV4-3
J: TRBJ2-3
D: TRBD2
size: few
DNA: TGCGCCAGCAGCCAAGAAGGGGTAGCGGGGATTATAGATACGCAGTATTTT
CDR3: CASSQEGVAGIIDTQYF

V: TRBV4-1
J: TRBJ2-1
D: -
size: many
DNA: TGCGCCAGCAGCCAGGGCAATGAGCAGTTCTTC
CDR3: CASSQGNEQFF

V: TRBV7-9
J: TRBJ2-7
D: -
size: many
DNA: TGTGCCAGCAGCTTAGCCCGAGGACACTACGAGCAGTACTTC
CDR3: CASSLARGHYEQYF

V: TRBV12-3/TRBV12-4
J: TRBJ1-2
D: -
size: -
DNA: TGTGCCAGCAGTTTAACAGGGAGCTACGGCTACACCTTC
CDR3: CASSLTGSYGYTF

V: TRBV2
J: TRBJ1-5
D: TRBD1
size: -
DNA: TGTGCCAGCAAAGGGGGACAGGGTCAAGAGACCCAGCATTTT
CDR3: CASKGGQGQETQHF

V: TRBV2
J: TRBJ1-5
D: -
size: -
DNA: TGTGCCAGCAGTTTATACGACAAAAATCAGCCCCAGCATTTT
CDR3: CASSLYDKNQPQHF

V: TRBV7-9
J: TRBJ2-5
D: -
size: -
DNA: TGTGCCAGCAGCGACCTTCCGGGCGGACACTCCGAGACCCAGTACTTC
CDR3: CASSDLPGGHSETQYF

V: TRBV6-1
J: TRBJ2-5
D: -
size: many
DNA: TGTGCCAGCAGTGGTGGGGGAAGGGGAGAGACCCAGTACTTC
CDR3: CASSGGGRGETQYF

V: TRBV20-1
J: TRBJ2-1
D: -
size: many
DNA: TGCAGTTCCAGCCCCGGGATGATCGATGAGCAGTTCTTC
CDR3: CSSSPGMIDEQFF

V: TRBV11-1
J: TRBJ2-6
D: TRBD2
size: -
DNA: TGTGCCAGCAGCTTAGACACTAGCGGGGGCAGCTCTGGGGCCAACGTCCTGACTTTC
CDR3: CASSLDTSGGSSGANVLTF

V: TRBV25-1
J: TRBJ1-6
D: -
size: -
DNA: TGTGCTAAGATCGGGGGTTACGATAATTCACCCCTCCACTTT
CDR3: CAKIGGYDNSPLHF

V: TRBV20-1
J: TRBJ2-5
D: TRBD2
size: -
DNA: TGCAGTGCTAGAGTCGTTAGCGGGGAGACCCAGTACTTC
CDR3: CSARVVSGETQYF

V: TRBV12-3/TRBV12-4
J: TRBJ2-7
D: TRBD2
size: -
DNA: TGTGCCAGCAGCTCGGGACTAGCGGGGGGGCAGAACGAGCAGTACTTC
CDR3: CASSSGLAGGQNEQYF

V: TRBV20-1
J: TRBJ1-5
D: TRBD1
size: -
DNA: TGCAGTGCTGGGACAGGGGCCGAATCAGCCAATCAGCCCCAGCATTTT
CDR3: CSAGTGAESANQPQHF

V: TRBV20-1
J: TRBJ2-6
D: -
size: many
DNA: TGCAGTGCTAGTGTGGGGGGAGGGGCCAACGTCCTGACTTTC
CDR3: CSASVGGGANVLTF

V: TRBV15
J: TRBJ2-1
D: -
size: -
DNA: TGTGCCACCAGCGGGGAAACTAGTCCCAATGAGCAGTTCTTC
CDR3: CATSGETSPNEQFF

V: TRBV6-5
J: TRBJ2-3
D: -
size: -
DNA: TGTGCCAGCAAGCTTAGGGAGACAGATACGCAGTATTTT
CDR3: CASKLRETDTQYF

V: TRBV7-3
J: TRBJ2-3
D: -
size: many
DNA: TGTGCCAGCAGCTTAGGCGGGGCCCCTGGAACAGATACGCAGTATTTT
CDR3: CASSLGGAPGTDTQYF

V: TRBV7-2
J: TRBJ2-5
D: TRBD2
size: many
DNA: TGTGCCAGCAGCGGCGGGAGGCAAGAGACCCAGTACTTC
CDR3: CASSGGRQETQYF

V: TRBV7-9
J: TRBJ2-1
D: TRBD1
size: many
DNA: TGTGCCAGCATAAAGGGACAGGGGGCCTATGAGCAGTTCTTC
CDR3: CASIKGQGAYEQFF

V: TRBV7-2
J: TRBJ2-7
D: TRBD2
size: many
DNA: TGTGCCAGCAGCTTAGGGACTAGCGGGAGCTACGAGCAGTACTTC
CDR3: CASSLGTSGSYEQYF

V: TRBV3-1
J: TRBJ1-6
D: -
size: many
DNA: TGTGCCAGCAGCCAAGACCAGGGAAGGGTCTCCTATAATTCACCCCTCCACTTT
CDR3: CASSQDQGRVSYNSPLHF

V: TRBV5-4
J: TRBJ2-1
D: -
size: -
DNA: TGTGCCAGCAGCGCCGACTCGAGCTCCTACAATGAGCAGTTCTTC
CDR3: CASSADSSSYNEQFF

V: TRBV19
J: TRBJ2-7
D: TRBD2
size: many
DNA: TGTGCCAGTAGTGTCGCTAGCGGCTACGAGCAGTACTTC
CDR3: CASSVASGYEQYF

V: TRBV10-3
J: TRBJ2-2
D: -
size: -
DNA: TGTGCCATCAGTGTCGAAGGGAATCGGTACGAGCTGTTTTTT
CDR3: CAISVEGNRYELFF

V: TRBV5-5
J: TRBJ2-2
D: TRBD2
size: -
DNA: TGTGCCAGCAACCCGGGACTAGCGGAGAACACCGGGGAGCTGTTTTTT
CDR3: CASNPGLAENTGELFF

V: TRBV5-1
J: TRBJ2-3
D: -
size: many
DNA: TGCGCCAGCAGCTTCGTTAGTTCTAGCACAGATACGCAGTATTTT
CDR3: CASSFVSSSTDTQYF